The T cell receptor (beta chain) described here comes from a study of regulatory T cells in long-lasting Graves disease. General observations from the study: Persistent Graves' patients showed less TCR diversity than newly diagnosed ones.

The length of the CDR3 is 16 residues. V dropped 0 bases and J dropped 3; count of bases not matched to a gene: 8. Germline V gives CDR1 SGHTA, CDR2 FQGNSA. Time point defined: persistent/refractory GD, antithyroid drugs over 5 years with positive TRAb. RNA isolated from PBMCs was used to make the TCR library. With iRepertoire HTBI primers and Arm-PCR of CDR3 regions, TCR beta libraries were built. In TCRdb, the multiplex PCR reads were re-called with MiXCR into one record per CDR3 protein. This table holds around 340,000 distinct CDR3 sequences, around 20% found once. Turning to this clonotype: Antigen specificity is unknown. A much larger clonotype is one base distant, so this may be a read error.

This receptor was identified in a female donor with Graves disease. The chain combines TRBV7-2 with TRBJ2-7, with 7 bases matching TRBD1. The sequenced sample was peripheral blood mononuclear cells (PBMCs), obtained when the disease was refractory, from a patient treated with antithyroid drugs. The CDR3: CASSLASGTAHYEQYF. The CDR3 DNA follows: TGTGCCAGCAGCTTAGCCTCCGGGACAGCACACTACGAGCAGTACTTC.